These 23 T cell receptor beta chains were all obtained from the same sample, sequenced in a study of post-analysis software for immune sequencing data. Overall study findings and caveats: With TRBV5-6, TRBV5-1 and TRBV20-1 included, about 5 TRBV segments were more frequent in patients than in controls.

For these receptors, no antigen is known. Built from TCR beta cDNA, the libraries had unique molecular identifiers in them. TCRdb fed the PCR reads into MiXCR, producing one record per CDR3 protein. The sample has roughly 540,000 distinct CDR3 sequences, less than 40% seen once. Sample: blood. These receptors came from a girl between 2 and 17 years old with multiple sclerosis.

The rearrangement joins TRBV6-6 to TRBJ2-7; TRBD1 is a possible D gene (5 bases). Trimming removed 5 bases at V and 3 bases at J, with 14 bases between. Germline V lookup: CDR1 MNHNY, CDR2 SVGAGI (reference sequence). There are 14 residues in the CDR3. The CDR3 bases are TGTGCCAGCAGTAACCCCAGGGTCGGCTACGAGCAGTACTTC. Protein: CASSNPRVGYEQYF.

The rearrangement joins TRBV6-6 to TRBJ1-4, with a tentative D call TRBD1 (6 bases). Germline loops: CDR1 MNHNY, CDR2 SVGAGI (reference sequence). Trimming shortened V by 3 bases and J by 4 bases, and 12 bases separated the two germline ends. CDR3 length equals 15 residues. The CDR3 here is CASSYEGQYNEKLFF. The CDR3, as DNA: TGTGCCAGCAGTTATGAGGGACAATATAATGAAAAACTGTTTTTT.

The CDR3 spells CASRYQGEGEAFF. As DNA, the CDR3 is TGTGCCAGCAGATATCAGGGTGAGGGTGAAGCTTTCTTT. The chain has TRBV12-3 or TRBV12-4 and TRBJ1-1; TRBD1 is a possible D gene (5 bases). The CDR3 has 13 residues. Trimming shortened V by 6 bases and J by 7 bases, and 15 bases separated the two germline ends.

This sequence joins TRBV5-5 and TRBJ2-7; D may be TRBD2 (6 bases). The J call is uncertain, as TRBJ2-5 better fits the DNA end. Germline V gene lookup returns CDR1 SGHKS and CDR2 YYEKEE (reference sequence). This CDR3 contains 13 residues. The CDR3 spells CASGRGGEETQYF. The CDR3 DNA reads as TGTGCCAGCGGGAGAGGCGGGGAAGAGACCCAGTACTTC.

This sequence joins TRBV10-2 and TRBJ2-3; no clear D gene. Germline CDR1 reads WSHSY; CDR2 reads SAAADI. V lost 3 bases and J lost 3, with 13 bases in between. This CDR3 is 15 amino acids long. Written as DNA, the CDR3 is TGCGCCAGCAGTGACAGGATCACTGGTACAGATACGCAGTATTTT. It specifies CASSDRITGTDTQYF.

This clonotype has only a few counts. The chain recombines TRBV7-3 with TRBJ2-1; TRBD2 might be the D (6 bases). The V gene's germline CDR1 is SGHTA and CDR2 FQGTGA. This CDR3 has 14 amino acids. Trimming removed 5 bases from V and 9 bases from J, with 17 bases in between. The CDR3 here is CASSPTSSSGEQFF. The CDR3 nucleotides are TGTGCCAGCAGCCCGACTAGTTCGAGCGGTGAGCAGTTCTTC.

This clonotype has a handful of counts. The chain has TRBV14 and TRBJ2-7, with D hard to call. The CDR3 contains 11 residues. Germline V CDR1 and CDR2: SGHDN, FVKESK. The ends were cut back, 2 bases at V and 4 bases at J, with 3 bases in the middle. The CDR3 loop is CASSQKYEQYF. CDR3 sequence (DNA): TGTGCCAGCAGCCAAAAATACGAGCAGTACTTC.

V usage is TRBV3-1 and J usage is TRBJ1-1, with 8 bases aligning to TRBD1. The trim removed 6 bases at V and 7 bases at J, leaving 13 bases unmatched. The V gene's germline CDR1 is LGHDT and CDR2 YNNKEL (reference sequence). The CDR3 is 15 residues long. Here the CDR3 DNA reads TGTGCCAGCAGTTTATTTTCCAGGGGGCTTGGTGAAGCTTTCTTT. Translating gives CASSLFSRGLGEAFF.

The chain employs TRBV5-1 and TRBJ2-5; possible D gene TRBD1, 5 bases. Germline V gives CDR1 SGHRS, CDR2 YFSETQ. V lost 2 bases to trimming and J lost 4 bases, with 12 bases between them. This CDR3 has 14 residues. CDR3 loop: CASSLRGIRETQYF. DNA for the CDR3: TGCGCCAGCAGCTTAAGGGGCATCCGAGAGACCCAGTACTTC.

The chain combines TRBV20-1 with TRBJ2-4; 7 bases align to TRBD1. From germline, CDR1 is DFQATT and CDR2 SNEGSKA (reference sequence). This CDR3 is built from 13 residues. CDR3 sequence: CSGLGTVYNEQYF. CDR3 bases: TGCAGCGGGCTCGGGACAGTCTACAATGAGCAGTACTTC.

This sequence joins TRBV20-1 and TRBJ1-5; D remains ambiguous. From germline, CDR1 is DFQATT and CDR2 SNEGSKA (reference sequence). Trimming cost V 0 bases and J 7 bases, with 13 bases left between them. The length of the CDR3 is 14 residues. The CDR3 DNA reads TGCAGTGCTAGAGAGGGAGGGTCGGGGCAGCCCCAGCATTTT. As protein: CSAREGGSGQPQHF.

The chain is built from TRBV7-9 and TRBJ1-1; the D is unclear. Germline-derived CDR1 and CDR2 are SEHNR and FQNEAQ (reference sequence). V lost 3 bases and J 2 bases, leaving 10 bases between the germline ends. The CDR3 runs 14 residues. Here the CDR3 DNA reads TGTGCCAGCAGCTTGGCAGATTATAACACTGAAGCTTTCTTT. Residues: CASSLADYNTEAFF.

The J gene is TRBJ2-5, the V gene TRBV11-2, with 13 positions matching TRBD2. The end of the DNA is better explained by TRBJ2-7, so the J call may be wrong. The CDR3 is 16 residues long. Germline loops: CDR1 SGHAT, CDR2 FQNNGV. CDR3 protein: CASSLHPLAGGNEQYF. In DNA, the CDR3 is TGTGCCAGCAGCTTACATCCACTAGCGGGGGGGAACGAGCAGTACTTC.

This sequence joins TRBV10-3 and TRBJ1-6, with D possibly matching TRBD1 (5 bases). The length of the CDR3 is 17 residues. Trimming took off 8 bases at V and 6 bases at J, with 23 bases between the two ends. Germline CDR1 ENHRY, CDR2 SYGVKD. In DNA form, the CDR3 reads TGTGCCATCGGGGGTGAGAGGGCCGTTTCGGGTAATTCACCCCTCCACTTT. It encodes CAIGGERAVSGNSPLHF.

With regard to this clonotype: A much more abundant neighbour one base away suggests this may be a read error. This chain connects TRBV5-4 to TRBJ1-1; 8 positions agree with TRBD1. Germline lookup yields CDR1 SGHNT and CDR2 YYREEE (reference sequence). Trimming removed 0 bases from V and 6 bases from J; junction bases left unmatched: 4. This CDR3 is 14 amino acids long. CDR3 bases: TGTGCCAGCAGCTTGGCAGGGGGCGGCCCTGAAGCTTTCTTT. The encoded protein is CASSLAGGGPEAFF.

This clonotype was observed a handful of times. V usage is TRBV5-1 and J usage is TRBJ1-1; D perhaps matches TRBD1 (6 bases). Trimming took off 0 bases at V and 4 bases at J, with 13 bases between the two ends. Germline loops: CDR1 SGHRS, CDR2 YFSETQ. The CDR3 contains 15 residues. CDR3 sequence reads: CASSLDSRTATEAFF. Written as DNA, the CDR3 is TGCGCCAGCAGCTTGGACTCGCGGACAGCCACTGAAGCTTTCTTT.

The rearrangement links TRBV27 to TRBJ2-7, with 7 bases lining up with TRBD2. The CDR3 length is 14 residues. In germline, CDR1 is MNHEY, CDR2 SMNVEV (reference sequence). The V segment lost 2 bases and the J segment 6 bases; nucleotides outside the gene matches: 7. CDR3 region: CASSLGGGAREQYF. The CDR3 region has the DNA TGTGCCAGCAGTTTAGGGGGGGGTGCACGCGAGCAGTACTTC.

The chain links TRBV19 to TRBJ2-7; no clear D gene. V was pared by 4 bases and J by 2 bases, with 15 bases between. This CDR3 is built from 15 residues. CDR1 LNHDA and CDR2 SQIVND come from the germline V gene (reference sequence). CDR3: CASSKLGGRPYEQYF. The DNA of the CDR3 is TGTGCCAGTAGTAAGTTGGGCGGCAGACCCTACGAGCAGTACTTC.

The sample holds a few counts of this clonotype. This chain joins TRBV4-1 and TRBJ1-5, with D perhaps matching TRBD1 (5 bases). The CDR3 totals 15 residues. Germline V gives CDR1 MGHRA, CDR2 YSYEKL. Between the trimmed V and J ends, which lost 0 bases and 7 bases, there was a span of 13 bases. This CDR3 reads CASSQEEGFVQPQHF. CDR3 in DNA: TGCGCCAGCAGCCAAGAGGAGGGGTTTGTCCAGCCCCAGCATTTT.

This clonotype has a single count. The chain combines TRBV2 with TRBJ1-1, with 9 bases fitting TRBD1. The CDR3 consists of 16 residues. Germline values: CDR1 SNHLY, CDR2 FYNNEI. V was clipped by 0 bases and J by 2 bases; unmatched bases: 4. The CDR3 bases are TGTGCCAGCAGTGAAGCGGAGGACAGGGGAAACACTGAAGCTTTCTTT. It codes for CASSEAEDRGNTEAFF.

Details on this clonotype: The junction departs from the called germline gene at one end, perhaps through a read error. The chain is built from TRBV5-6 and TRBJ1-1; no clear D gene. The CDR3 consists of 14 residues. Per germline, CDR1 SGHDT and CDR2 YYEEEE. The CDR3 sequence is CASRLEGADTEAFF. The CDR3, as DNA: TGTGCCAGCCGCTTAGAGGGCGCGGACACTGAAGCTTTCTTT.

This clonotype was seen a handful of times. The chain couples TRBV5-1 to TRBJ2-7; no clear D. The last part of the DNA fits TRBJ2-4 better; the J call may be wrong. CDR3 size: 14 residues. Germline values: CDR1 SGHRS, CDR2 YFSETQ. Here the CDR3 DNA reads TGCGCCAGCAGCTTGGCGTCGGCGGTAAACATTCAGTACTTC. Translating it yields CASSLASAVNIQYF.

The chain carries TRBV6-5 and TRBJ1-2; no clear D. The CDR3 sequence is 14 residues long. CDR1 is MNHEY and CDR2 is SVGAGI in the germline V gene. V dropped 0 bases and J dropped 2 bases, with 7 bases sitting between them. As DNA, the CDR3 is TGTGCCAGCAGTTACTCGCGCTCGAACTATGGCTACACCTTC. This sequence encodes CASSYSRSNYGYTF.